The sequence of this TCR beta chain was determined in a study of T cells after yellow fever vaccination. This clonotype was detected only once. Its cognate antigen is unknown. V lost 3 bases and J lost 6, with 11 bases in between. The length of the CDR3 is 13 residues. Germline assignment: CDR1 KGHSH and CDR2 LQKENI. Study-level results: Post-booster reappearance was seen for most primary-vaccination clones (roughly 96% CD4, 88% CD8). One caveat is that FACS-sorted repertoires could contain abundant clonotypes contaminating from the bulk population.

Researchers made TCR cDNA using 5'RACE template switching, and this step added a universal primer site and UMIs. TCRdb fed the 5' RACE reads into MiXCR, producing one record per CDR3 protein. The table lists fewer than 500,000 distinct CDR3 sequences, around 20% of them singletons. V is TRBV18 and J is TRBJ2-5, with unresolved D. Sequencing used PBMCs, obtained before the yellow fever booster vaccination. This clonotype was sampled from a man aged 18 to 29 who received the YFV17D yellow fever vaccine. CDR3 in DNA: TGTGCCAGCTCACCTCCCACGGTAAAGACCCAGTACTTC. Its protein product is CASSPPTVKTQYF.